This TCR beta chain is drawn from a study of T cells after yellow fever vaccination (dated by TCRdb to the late 2010s). Notes on the research overall: The SMART-Seq v4 Ultra Low Input RNA kit was used to prepare libraries from fractions with low cell numbers. To follow T-cell clones before and after both primary and booster YFV17D yellow fever vaccination, bulk TCR alpha and beta repertoires underwent longitudinal sequencing. The cohort comprised two healthy male donors, one aged 18 to 30 and one aged 30 to 40 years. Blood was drawn at multiple timepoints before and after primary and secondary immunization, with bulk PBMC replicates and cell subsets isolated.

Many counts were recorded for this clonotype. Its antigen is unknown. Base qualities were left out, and no much larger clone turns up one base away. General study outcomes and caveats: Only a couple of donors were included in the study, so the extent to which the findings can be generalized is limited. Computational filtering was needed because FACS-sorted repertoires could contain abundant contaminating clonotypes from the bulk population. A small share of clonotypes was detected in both CD4 and CD8 compartments, with the overlap likely arising from convergent recombination. Most clones expanded after primary vaccination (96% of CD4 and 88% of CD8) were re-detected after the booster, suggesting that broad memory maintenance occurred. The secondary T-cell response was weaker than the primary response but faster, peaking on day 5 instead of day 15.

Synthesis of TCR cDNA relied on 5'RACE template switching, a step that introduced a universal primer site along with unique molecular identifiers. cDNA synthesis was primed from both the TCR alpha and TCR beta constant segments. Library amplification involved two PCR steps, and the second step added sample barcodes and sequencing adapters. Sequencing of the libraries was done on either Illumina HiSeq 2500 (2x100 bp) or NovaSeq (2x150 bp). The authors' pipeline ran thus. Demultiplexing of reads and collapsing into UMI consensus sequences were performed with MIGEC, and V(D)J alignment was carried out with MiXCR. Clonotypes responding to the vaccine were identified with edgeR on replicate PBMC samples, with the criteria of FDR below 0.01 and a log2 fold change above 5 up to day 15. Each bulk clonotype received a CD4 or CD8 identity based on whether the sequenced CD4 or CD8 repertoire contained that clonotype at higher abundance. In-frame beta chains were kept once TCRdb had trimmed the public reads at Q25 with fastp and called clones with MiXCR. Under each unique CDR3 protein, matching rows form one entry showing the most common genes and DNA. The V and J calls shown here were made by TCRdb, not taken from the authors' results. The sample yields about 150,000 distinct CDR3 sequences; more than 6.5% were counted once. Under 0.7% of the sample comes from the top ten.

V loses 2 bases of germline sequence and J loses 8 bases, and the interval between the two ends is 14 bases. The germline V gene (reference sequence) supplies CDR1 LGHDT and CDR2 YNNKEL. The CDR3 goes from the cysteine to the phenylalanine over 14 residues. Here the CDR3 DNA is all that survives: 42 bases in frame from base 1. The treatment or condition label, read with the paper, signifies: live attenuated yellow fever vaccine strain. A standard Ficoll-Paque protocol was used to isolate PBMCs from peripheral blood. Dynabeads CD4 and CD8 positive selection kits were used to isolate the CD4 and CD8 T-cell fractions. RNA was extracted with TriZol from bulk PBMCs, CD4 and CD8 fractions, and dextramer-positive and dextramer-negative fractions.

The chain uses TRBV3-1 and TRBJ2-3; TRBD2 is possibly the D segment (6 matching bases). This TCR derives from a man aged 30-40 years who received the YFV17D yellow fever vaccine. The input for sequencing was CD4+ T cells sorted from PBMCs, taken 10 days after the yellow fever booster vaccination. The CDR3 protein is CASSQYGEAGTQYF. The bases are TGTGCCAGCAGCCAATATGGGGAGGCTGGTACGCAGTATTTT.